Listed below are T cell receptor beta chains from one sample, sequenced in a study of blood T cell repertoires in COVID-19. Some clones are missing from TCRdb's copy, which holds only in-frame ones; the method was immunoSEQ multiplex PCR. The data hold about 200,000 clones, with about 85% observed a single time. The sample taken for sequencing was peripheral blood. These receptors came from a man in his forties with acute or convalescent COVID-19. Both conserved end residues are part of each CDR3. D genes are given only for firm matches. Not all rows give a size; the values are once, few, many and, for expanded clones, a class.

TRBV30	TRBJ1-6	.	.	TGTGCCTGGAGTGGAACAGGAGTTTCACCCCTCCACTTT	CAWSGTGVSPLHF
TRBV5-1	TRBJ1-4	few	.	TGCGCCAGCAGCTTGAACAGGGAGATTGAAAAACTGTTTTTT	CASSLNREIEKLFF
TRBV14	TRBJ1-2	.	.	TGTGCCAGCAGTCCCTCAGGCTATGGCTACACCTTC	CASSPSGYGYTF
TRBV4-3	TRBJ1-1	once	.	TGCGCCAGCAGCCAAGAAGTCCGGGGAGACACTGAAGCTTTCTTT	CASSQEVRGDTEAFF
TRBV6-1	TRBJ1-1	.	.	TGTGCCAGCAGTGGCTACACTCAGGGGAAAGCGGCTGAAGCTTTCTTT	CASSGYTQGKAAEAFF
TRBV28	TRBJ1-5	.	.	TGTGCCAGCAGTTTGGTCAACAGGGCCAAGCCCCAGCATTTT	CASSLVNRAKPQHF
TRBV28	TRBJ2-5	.	TRBD2	TGTGCCAGCAGTTTGAGGAGACTAGCGGCCGTTGTTTCTAATGAATTCGGCGGGACCCAGTACTTC	CASSLRRLAAVVSNEFGGTQYF
TRBV28	TRBJ2-7	.	.	TGTGCCAGCAGTTTATCCCTCCACGAGCAGTACTTC	CASSLSLHEQYF
TRBV5-1	TRBJ1-4	.	TRBD1	TGCGCCAGCAGCCGGGACAGGACTAATGAAAAACTGTTTTTT	CASSRDRTNEKLFF
TRBV7-2	TRBJ2-7	.	TRBD2	TGTGCCAGCAAACAAACGGCGGGAGGTGGCTACGAGCAGTACTTC	CASKQTAGGGYEQYF
TRBV7-9	TRBJ2-7	few	TRBD1	TGTGCCAGCAGCTTAGCGGGGGACAGCTACGAGCAGTACTTC	CASSLAGDSYEQYF
TRBV9	TRBJ2-7	.	.	TGTGCCAGCAGCGTAGGGGGGCAGCCCTACGAGCAGTACTTC	CASSVGGQPYEQYF
TRBV27	TRBJ2-7	few	.	TGTGCCAGCAGCCTAACCGGGTTCGGGTCCTACGAGCAGTACTTC	CASSLTGFGSYEQYF
TRBV11-2	TRBJ2-7	.	TRBD2	TGTGCCAGCAGCTTAGACCCGGGACTAGGGGACTCTGAGCGGTACTTC	CASSLDPGLGDSERYF
TRBV19	TRBJ1-5	once	.	TGTGCCAGTAGTATAGGTACAGTTAGCAATCAGCCCCAGCATTTT	CASSIGTVSNQPQHF
TRBV6-6	TRBJ1-5	.	.	TGTGCCAGCAGCTCCTTTCCTATCGTCGCGGGGCGCGCGGGGGATAGCAATCAGCCCCAGCATTTT	CASSSFPIVAGRAGDSNQPQHF
TRBV29-1	TRBJ1-2	once	.	TGCAGCGTTGCCCCCTGGGGGGACGATGGCTACACCTTC	CSVAPWGDDGYTF
TRBV5-5	TRBJ1-2	.	.	TGTGCCAGCAGCCCGGGACAATCTAACTATGGCTACACCTTC	CASSPGQSNYGYTF
TRBV24-1	TRBJ2-3	.	.	TGTGCCACCAGTGAACCACAGGGAGGGACAGATACGCAGTATTTT	CATSEPQGGTDTQYF
TRBV6-5	TRBJ2-7	once	TRBD1	TGTGCCAGCAGACCGGACAGGGTTTCCTACGAGCAGTACTTC	CASRPDRVSYEQYF
TRBV7-9	TRBJ1-1	.	.	TGTGCCGGAGCTGTCCAGGGGCGAACTGAAGCTTTCTTT	CAGAVQGRTEAFF
TRBV3-1/TRBV3-2	TRBJ2-1	.	TRBD2	TGTGCCAGCAGCCCCCCCACTAGCGGGGACTACAATGAGCAGTTCTTC	CASSPPTSGDYNEQFF
TRBV5-1	TRBJ2-1	.	TRBD2	TGCGCCAGCAGCTTGCGACTAGCTCACAATGAGCAGTTCTTC	CASSLRLAHNEQFF
TRBV30	TRBJ2-2	.	.	TGTGCCTGGAGTGTATTAGGGGGTGACACCGGGGAGCTGTTTTTT	CAWSVLGGDTGELFF
TRBV19	TRBJ2-6	.	.	TGTGCCAGTAGTACACAGGCTTCTGGGGCCAACGTCCTGACTTTC	CASSTQASGANVLTF
TRBV28	TRBJ1-4	.	TRBD1	TGTGCCAGCAGTCTCCGGGACAGACTTAATGAAAAACTGTTTTTT	CASSLRDRLNEKLFF
TRBV24-1	TRBJ2-1	.	TRBD1	TGTGCCACCAGTGATGAATATTCCCCGGACAGGGGATATGAGCAGTTCTTC	CATSDEYSPDRGYEQFF
TRBV19	TRBJ2-2	.	.	TGTGCCAGTAGGGGGCGGGGCGCGTACACCGGGGAGCTGTTTTTT	CASRGRGAYTGELFF
TRBV27	TRBJ2-3	.	TRBD2	TGTGCCAGCAGTCCTACTAGCGGGAGCGTCTCAGATACGCAGTATTTT	CASSPTSGSVSDTQYF
TRBV11-2	TRBJ2-5	.	TRBD1	TGTGCCAGCAGCTTAGTCAGGGGGCAAGAGACCCAGTACTTC	CASSLVRGQETQYF
TRBV5-1	TRBJ1-2	.	.	TGCGCCAGCAGCCAAGGACTAAGGGAGGGGGGCTACACCTTC	CASSQGLREGGYTF
TRBV29-1	TRBJ2-4	.	.	TGCAGCGCGACCGGGATAGCCAAAAACATTCAGTACTTC	CSATGIAKNIQYF
TRBV25-1	TRBJ1-5	.	TRBD1	TGTGCCAGCAGTGAGGGGCTCGGGACAGTCAATCAGCCCCAGCATTTT	CASSEGLGTVNQPQHF
TRBV10-3	TRBJ2-3	.	TRBD1	TGTGCCATCAGTGAACGACAGGGAACTAGCACAGATACGCAGTATTTT	CAISERQGTSTDTQYF
TRBV12-3/TRBV12-4	TRBJ1-6	.	.	TGTGCCAGCAGTTTACACAGGGATTCACCCCTCCACTTT	CASSLHRDSPLHF
TRBV19	TRBJ2-5	.	TRBD2	TGTGCCAGTAGTATAGCCTCTCCCCGGGGGGGCCTTGAGACCCAGTACTTC	CASSIASPRGGLETQYF
TRBV28	TRBJ1-2	.	TRBD1	TGTGCCAGCAGTGCAGGGGGCTATCAGGGCTACACCTTC	CASSAGGYQGYTF
TRBV29-1	TRBJ2-5	.	TRBD2	TGCAGCGCAGCAGGACTAGCGGACCTCCAAGAGACCCAGTACTTC	CSAAGLADLQETQYF
TRBV6-4	TRBJ1-2	.	.	TGTGCCAGCAGTCCGGACGGGAACTCCTATGGCTACACCTTC	CASSPDGNSYGYTF
TRBV7-9	TRBJ1-5	.	.	TGTGCCAGCAGCTTGCAGGGTGTTGATCAGCCCCAGCATTTT	CASSLQGVDQPQHF
TRBV10-3	TRBJ2-7	.	.	TGTGCCATCAGTGAGACTGACTACGAGCAGTACTTC	CAISETDYEQYF
TRBV19	TRBJ1-3	.	.	TGTGCCAGTATCCGGGGTCACTCTGGAAACACCATATATTTT	CASIRGHSGNTIYF
TRBV7-8	TRBJ1-3	once	TRBD1	TGTGCCAGCAGCTTAAGTAGGACAGGGCTGAGCTCTGGAAACACCATATATTTT	CASSLSRTGLSSGNTIYF
TRBV10-2	TRBJ1-1	.	TRBD1	TGCGCCAGCAGTGTCACAGGGGCGCAGACTGAAGCTTTCTTT	CASSVTGAQTEAFF
TRBV4-3	TRBJ2-7	.	.	TGCGCCAGCAGCCAAGCGTTAACCCAGGGCTTTAGCTCCTACGAGCAGTACTTC	CASSQALTQGFSSYEQYF
TRBV19	TRBJ1-5	.	TRBD1	TGTGCCAGTAGTGGGGACAGGGATCAGCCCCAGCATTTT	CASSGDRDQPQHF
TRBV5-4	TRBJ2-7	few	TRBD2	TGTGCCAGCAGCATCGGACTAGTGGGGGCCTACGAGCAGTACTTC	CASSIGLVGAYEQYF
TRBV9	TRBJ1-6	.	TRBD1	TGTGCCAGCAGCCCGAGACAGGGGACCTCCTATAATTCACCCCTCCACTTT	CASSPRQGTSYNSPLHF